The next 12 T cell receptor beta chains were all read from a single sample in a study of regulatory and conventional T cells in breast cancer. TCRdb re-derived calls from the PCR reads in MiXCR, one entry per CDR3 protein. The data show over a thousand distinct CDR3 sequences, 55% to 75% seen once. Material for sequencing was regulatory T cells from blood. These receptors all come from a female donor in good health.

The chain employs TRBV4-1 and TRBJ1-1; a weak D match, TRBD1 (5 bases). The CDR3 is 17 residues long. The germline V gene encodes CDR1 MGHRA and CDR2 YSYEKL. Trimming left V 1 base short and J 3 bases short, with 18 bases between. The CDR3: CASSQGIVGGRYTEAFF. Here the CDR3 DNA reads TGCGCCAGCAGCCAAGGTATCGTCGGGGGGAGGTACACTGAAGCTTTCTTT.

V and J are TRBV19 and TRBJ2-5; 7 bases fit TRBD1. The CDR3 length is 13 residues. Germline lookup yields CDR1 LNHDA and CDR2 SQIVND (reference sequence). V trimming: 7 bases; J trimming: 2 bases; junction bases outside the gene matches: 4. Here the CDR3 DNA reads TGTGCCAGTAAACAGGGGCGACAAGAGACCCAGTACTTC. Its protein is CASKQGRQETQYF.

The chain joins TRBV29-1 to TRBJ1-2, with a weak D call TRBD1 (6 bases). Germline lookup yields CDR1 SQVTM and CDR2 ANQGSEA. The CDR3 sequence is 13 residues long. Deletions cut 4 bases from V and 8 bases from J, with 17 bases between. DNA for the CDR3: TGCAGCGTTGGGTACAGGGAAATAGGCGGCTACACCTTC. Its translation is CSVGYREIGGYTF.

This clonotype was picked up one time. CDR3 sequence (DNA): TGCGCCAGCAGCCAAGTCCCGGGCACAGATACGCAGTATTTT. This codes for CASSQVPGTDTQYF. This chain connects TRBV4-1 to TRBJ2-3, with unresolved D. Trimming took 1 base from V and 1 from J, leaving 6 bases between them. Germline V CDR1 and CDR2: MGHRA, YSYEKL. The CDR3 consists of 14 residues.

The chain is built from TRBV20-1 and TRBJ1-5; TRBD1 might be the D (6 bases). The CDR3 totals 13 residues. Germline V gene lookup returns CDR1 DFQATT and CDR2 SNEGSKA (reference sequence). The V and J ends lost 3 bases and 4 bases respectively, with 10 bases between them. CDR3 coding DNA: TGCAGTGCTAGCCGGACAGCTAATCAGCCCCAGCATTTT. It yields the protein CSASRTANQPQHF.

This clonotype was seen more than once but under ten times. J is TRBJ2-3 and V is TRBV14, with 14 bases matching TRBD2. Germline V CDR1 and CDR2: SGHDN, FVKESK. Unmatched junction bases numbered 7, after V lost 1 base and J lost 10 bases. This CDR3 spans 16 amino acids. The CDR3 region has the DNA TGTGCCAGCAGCCAAGGGACTAGCGGGAGGATGGAGGCGCAGTATTTT. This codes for CASSQGTSGRMEAQYF.

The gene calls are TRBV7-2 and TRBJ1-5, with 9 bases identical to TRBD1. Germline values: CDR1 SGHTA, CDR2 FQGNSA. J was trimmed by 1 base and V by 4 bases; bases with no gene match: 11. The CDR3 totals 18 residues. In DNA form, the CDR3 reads TGTGCCAGCAGCTGGACCGGGACAGGGACGACAAGCAATCAGCCCCAGCATTTT. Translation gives CASSWTGTGTTSNQPQHF.

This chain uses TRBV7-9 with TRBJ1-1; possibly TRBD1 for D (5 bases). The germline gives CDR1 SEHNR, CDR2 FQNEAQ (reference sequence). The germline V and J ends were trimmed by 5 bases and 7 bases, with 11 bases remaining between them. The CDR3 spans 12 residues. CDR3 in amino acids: CASSAIGVEAFF. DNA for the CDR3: TGTGCCAGCAGCGCAATAGGGGTTGAAGCTTTCTTT.

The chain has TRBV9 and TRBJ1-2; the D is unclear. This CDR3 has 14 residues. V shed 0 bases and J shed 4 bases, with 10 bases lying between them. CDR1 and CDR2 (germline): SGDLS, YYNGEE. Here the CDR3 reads CASSVDEVSYGYTF. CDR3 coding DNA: TGTGCCAGCAGCGTAGATGAGGTCAGCTATGGCTACACCTTC.

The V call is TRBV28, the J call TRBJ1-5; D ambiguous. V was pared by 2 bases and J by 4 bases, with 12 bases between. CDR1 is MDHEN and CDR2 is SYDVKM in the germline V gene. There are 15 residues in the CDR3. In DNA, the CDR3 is TGTGCCAGCAGTTTAGGGCCAGTAGGGAATCAGCCCCAGCATTTT. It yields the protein CASSLGPVGNQPQHF.

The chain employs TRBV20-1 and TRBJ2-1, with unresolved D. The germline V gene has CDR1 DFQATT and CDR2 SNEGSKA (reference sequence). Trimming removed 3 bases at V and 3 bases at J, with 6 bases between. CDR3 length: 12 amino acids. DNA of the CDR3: TGCAGTGCTAGCGGCTACTACAATGAGCAGTTCTTC. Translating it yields CSASGYYNEQFF.

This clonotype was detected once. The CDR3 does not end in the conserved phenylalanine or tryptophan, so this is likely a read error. The chain's CDR3 is CASSEEGGPHSPQHL. CDR3 sequence (DNA): TGTGCCAGCAGTGAAGAGGGGGGTCCCCATTCTCCCCAGCATCTT. The rearrangement uses TRBV6-1 and TRBJ1-5; D is possibly TRBD1 (6 bases). The length of the CDR3 is 15 residues. Trimming removed 1 base at V and 10 bases at J, with 17 bases between. Germline loops: CDR1 MNHNS, CDR2 SASEGT.